The subject of this entry is one T cell receptor beta chain. The donors were adults (healthy and HIV-negative) with no recent acute infections or vaccinations. Trimming removed 3 bases from V and 2 bases from J, with 9 bases in between. CDR1 and CDR2 (germline): SGDLS, YYNGEE. The CDR3 has 13 amino acids. The record originates from a study of shared clonotypes between healthy human individuals. Profiling relied on immunoSEQ multiplex PCR, and the TCRdb table lists in-frame clones only, not all of them. Among roughly 680,000 clones, roughly 72% were seen once, and the ten largest hold 1.8%. The source is a woman younger than 45 in good health. This sequence joins TRBV9 and TRBJ2-7; D ambiguous. What was sequenced was memory CD4+ T cells sorted from blood. Indicated subset: CD45RA-negative fraction. The CDR3 reads CASSDSRAYEQYF. CDR3 sequence (DNA): TGTGCCAGCAGCGACAGTAGAGCCTACGAGCAGTACTTC.